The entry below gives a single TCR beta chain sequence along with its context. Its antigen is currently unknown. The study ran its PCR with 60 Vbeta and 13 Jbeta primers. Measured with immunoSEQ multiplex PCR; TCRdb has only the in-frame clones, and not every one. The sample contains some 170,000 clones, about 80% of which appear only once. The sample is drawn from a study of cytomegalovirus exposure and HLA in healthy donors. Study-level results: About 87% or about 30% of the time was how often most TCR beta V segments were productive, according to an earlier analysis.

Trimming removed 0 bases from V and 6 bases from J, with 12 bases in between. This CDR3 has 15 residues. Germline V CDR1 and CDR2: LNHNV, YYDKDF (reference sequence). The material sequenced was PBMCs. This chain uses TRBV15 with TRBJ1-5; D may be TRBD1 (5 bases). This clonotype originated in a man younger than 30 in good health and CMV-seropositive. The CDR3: CATSRDRAGGQPQHF. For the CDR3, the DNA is TGTGCCACCAGCAGAGATCGGGCGGGGGGTCAGCCCCAGCATTTT.